The rows below give T cell receptor beta chains drawn from one sample of a study of blood T cell repertoires in COVID-19. Produced via immunoSEQ multiplex PCR; TCRdb's table is partial and in-frame only. This table holds 210,000 or so clones, approximately 90% found once. The sample consisted of peripheral blood. The receptors were gathered from a man aged 25-40 years with COVID-19, enrolled during active disease. The CDR3 runs from the conserved cysteine through the conserved F or W. D genes are given only for firm matches. Some rows mark clone size as missing; the rest say once, few, many or name a class of expanded clone.

v_call	cdr3_length	clone_size	d_call	j_call	cdr3_nt	cdr3_aa
TRBV18	13	-	TRBD1	TRBJ2-7	TGTGCCAGCTCAGACAGGGATTCCTACGAGCAGTACTTC	CASSDRDSYEQYF
TRBV5-4	11	-	-	TRBJ2-1	TGTGCCAGCAGCCAGCGTAATGAGCAGTTCTTC	CASSQRNEQFF
TRBV25-1	17	-	TRBD2	TRBJ2-3	TGTGCCAGCAGTGAAAATCAGCGGGGGGTTCACACAGATACGCAGTATTTT	CASSENQRGVHTDTQYF
TRBV10-1	17	-	-	TRBJ1-1	TGCGCCAGCAGTGAGAAGAGGGGGGGGAGAACGAACACTGAAGCTTTCTTT	CASSEKRGGRTNTEAFF
TRBV28	14	-	TRBD2	TRBJ2-3	TGTGCCAGCAGTTCGAGCGGGAGGGGAGATACGCAGTATTTT	CASSSSGRGDTQYF
TRBV4-2	15	-	TRBD2	TRBJ2-1	TGTGCCAGCAGCCAGGAAGCGGGAGGGTACAATGAGCAGTTCTTC	CASSQEAGGYNEQFF
TRBV5-4	16	-	TRBD2	TRBJ2-7	TGTGCCAGCAGCTTGGCCGTCGGCGGGGGGGGGTACGAGCAGTACTTC	CASSLAVGGGGYEQYF
TRBV24-1	16	-	-	TRBJ2-6	TGTGCCACCAGTGAATACAAAAGCTCTGGGGCCAACGTCCTGACTTTC	CATSEYKSSGANVLTF
TRBV4-3	15	-	TRBD2	TRBJ2-7	TGCGCCAGCAGCCAAGTGGCTAGCGGGACCTACGAGCAGTACTTC	CASSQVASGTYEQYF
TRBV7-2	14	few	-	TRBJ1-1	TGTGCCAGCAGCGCCTCCTGGGCGAACACTGAAGCTTTCTTT	CASSASWANTEAFF
TRBV2	14	-	-	TRBJ2-1	TGTGCCAGCAATAGTATACTCTCCTACAATGAGCAGTTCTTC	CASNSILSYNEQFF
TRBV6-1	15	-	-	TRBJ1-1	TGTGCCAGCAGTGAAAGGTACGGGGGGTCCACTGAAGCTTTCTTT	CASSERYGGSTEAFF
TRBV7-3	16	-	TRBD1	TRBJ1-2	TGTGCCAGCAGCTTTGGGCCCCGGGACAGGGCAGGTGGCTACACCTTC	CASSFGPRDRAGGYTF
TRBV20-1	14	-	-	TRBJ2-3	TGCAGTGCTAGTTTGGGCAGTATCACAGATACGCAGTATTTT	CSASLGSITDTQYF
TRBV5-1	16	-	-	TRBJ2-7	TGCGCCAGCAGCTTGGAGGGGGGGCTTAGCTCCTACGAGCAGTACTTC	CASSLEGGLSSYEQYF